The subject of this entry is one T cell receptor (beta chain). Its matching antigen is unknown. The study isolated at least 6.5 million PBMCs from each sample. This specimen belongs to a study of blood T cells in healthy people across ages. Overall study findings and caveats: The study could not conclusively compare naive and antigen-experienced cells, given its unsorted PBMCs.

Sample-barcoded 5' priming and a J-beta primer mix drove a second PCR of roughly 6 to 12 cycles. One entry per CDR3 protein, called by TCRdb with MiXCR from the 5' RACE reads. The sample carries about 780,000 distinct CDR3 sequences, around half recorded once. Germline loops: CDR1 LGHNA, CDR2 YNFKEQ. With 0 bases removed from V and 0 bases from J, the gap between germline ends came to 15 bases. The CDR3 consists of 19 residues. The origin of this receptor is an elderly man in good health. The chain combines TRBV4-2 with TRBJ2-6, with a possible D match to TRBD2 (5 bases). The specimen was blood. CDR3 sequence (DNA): TGTGCCAGCAGCCAAGATTGGGTCGCGGGCACCTCTGGGGCCAACGTCCTGACTTTC. Amino acids: CASSQDWVAGTSGANVLTF.